These 4 T cell receptor beta chains originate from one sample sequenced in a study of human T cells and chemical hapten exposure (TCRdb year 2021). According to the study, the label for this sample's time point signals: pre-sensitization, week 0. Sample treatment or condition, as interpreted from the label and publication: therapeutic diphenylcyclopropenone sensitization with weekly scalp DPC. The library came from RACE. Sequencing was performed on a NextSeq 500. The public reads were reanalyzed by TCRdb: fastp trimming at Q25, MiXCR alignment, in-frame beta chains only. Rows matching on CDR3 protein sequence are summarized as one entry with the most common DNA and genes. The sample table lists some 38,000 distinct CDR3 sequences, approximately 7.6% of them with a count of one. Over 1% of the sample comes from the top ten. Source: whole blood, taken in connection with sensitization to the hapten diphenylcyclopropenone (DPC). The source is a woman between 50 and 59 years old with alopecia areata. Some clones in this sample may be carry-over from other donors' samples.

The table lists this clonotype with many counts. The genes are TRBV6-2 or TRBV6-3 and TRBJ2-2, with 10 bases fitting TRBD1. V gave up 6 bases and J gave up 8 bases; unmatched junction bases: 6. Germline CDR1 and CDR2: MNHEY and SVGEGT. This CDR3 region has 14 residues. CDR3 bases: TGTGCCAGCAGGAAGACAGGGGGCCTGGGGGAGCTGTTTTTT. It yields the protein CASRKTGGLGELFF.

The chain joins TRBV2 to TRBJ2-7; D could derive from TRBD1 or TRBD2 (6 bases each). Germline-derived CDR1 and CDR2 are SNHLY and FYNNEI. CDR3 length: 14 amino acids. The V end lost 4 bases, the J end lost 6 bases, and 16 bases lay between the germline ends. CDR3 coding DNA: TGTGCCAGCAGTGGGACTCGGGGGCGCGGCGAGCAGTACTTC. Translating it yields CASSGTRGRGEQYF.

This clonotype appeared many times. The chain uses TRBV11-2 and TRBJ2-1, with 7 bases lining up with TRBD2. V lost 1 base to trimming and J lost 6 bases; unmatched junction nucleotides: 12. CDR3 length: 17 amino acids. Germline lookup yields CDR1 SGHAT and CDR2 FQNNGV. CDR3 residues: CASSLVSGSHAGNEQFF. In DNA form, the CDR3 reads TGTGCCAGCAGCTTAGTTAGCGGGTCCCACGCAGGCAATGAGCAGTTCTTC.

This clonotype was counted only a few times. The chain links TRBV7-2 to TRBJ2-5; no clear D. The germline V gene encodes CDR1 SGHTA and CDR2 FQGNSA. Trimming removed 1 base at V and 1 base at J, with 13 bases between. The CDR3 extends over 16 amino acids. This CDR3 is CASSLEGMATQETQYF. CDR3 coding DNA: TGTGCCAGCAGCTTAGAGGGCATGGCTACCCAAGAGACCCAGTACTTC.